Presented here are 18 T cell receptor beta chains from one specimen sequenced in a study of technical replicates of blood from several donors. TCRdb's copy holds only in-frame clones and misses some; the assay was immunoSEQ multiplex PCR. The table lists roughly 81,000 clones, roughly 85% of them singletons. The sequencing input was PBMCs. These receptor sequences come from a human donor in good health. Some clones in this sample may be carry-over from other donors' samples.

J is TRBJ2-1 and V is TRBV5-1; 8 bases map to TRBD1. Trimming cost V 0 bases and J 6 bases; bases outside gene matches: 2. The CDR3 sequence is 14 residues long. Germline V CDR1 and CDR2: SGHRS, YFSETQ. Written as DNA, the CDR3 is TGCGCCAGCAGCTTGGGGACAGGGAGCAATGAGCAGTTCTTC. Translated: CASSLGTGSNEQFF.

This chain uses TRBV7-8 with TRBJ1-1, with TRBD1 matching 7 bases. Germline V gene sequence: CDR1 SGHVS, CDR2 FQNEAQ. This CDR3 contains 15 residues. Unmatched junction bases numbered 6, after V lost 1 base and J lost 4 bases. The DNA of the CDR3 is TGTGCCAGCAGCTTAGTAAGGGGGCAAGGCACTGAAGCTTTCTTT. Its protein product is CASSLVRGQGTEAFF.

The chain joins TRBV2 to TRBJ2-6; TRBD1 matches at 9 bases. The length of the CDR3 is 18 residues. CDR1 SNHLY and CDR2 FYNNEI come from the germline V gene. V gave up 6 bases and J gave up 0 bases; unmatched junction bases: 9. CDR3 sequence: CASSSLGQGLSGANVLTF. In DNA, the CDR3 is TGTGCCAGCAGCTCCCTGGGACAGGGCCTCTCTGGGGCCAACGTCCTGACTTTC.

This rearrangement joins TRBV18 to TRBJ1-1; TRBD1 is a possible D gene (6 bases). The V gene lost 3 bases and the J gene lost 0 bases, with 11 bases spanning the gap. The CDR3 is 15 residues long. The V gene's germline CDR1 is KGHSH and CDR2 LQKENI. The CDR3 is CASSPSGQMNTEAFF. The CDR3 coding sequence is TGTGCCAGCTCACCTTCGGGACAAATGAACACTGAAGCTTTCTTT.

The gene calls are TRBV4-1 and TRBJ2-3; 11 nucleotides align to TRBD2. J gave up 0 bases and V 0 bases, and 8 bases lay outside the gene matches. In germline, CDR1 is MGHRA, CDR2 YSYEKL. CDR3 length: 19 residues. In DNA form, the CDR3 reads TGCGCCAGCAGCCAAGATTTAGCGGGGGGGACTAGAAGCACAGATACGCAGTATTTT. Translated, it gives CASSQDLAGGTRSTDTQYF.

The chain joins TRBV19 to TRBJ2-2, with D perhaps TRBD1 (5 bases). Germline assignment: CDR1 LNHDA and CDR2 SQIVND (reference sequence). Trimming cost V 7 bases and J 1 base, with 10 bases left between them. The CDR3 loop spans 14 amino acids. The chain's CDR3 is CASIGDRNTGELFF. The DNA of the CDR3 is TGTGCCAGTATTGGCGACAGGAACACCGGGGAGCTGTTTTTT.

The rearrangement joins TRBV19 to TRBJ2-7, with D maybe TRBD1 (6 bases). Germline V gene data show CDR1 as LNHDA and CDR2 as SQIVND (reference sequence). The CDR3 runs 14 residues. Trimming cost V 2 bases and J 2 bases, with 10 bases left between them. CDR3 bases: TGTGCCAGTAGTATATATGGGACAACCTACGAGCAGTACTTC. Encoded protein: CASSIYGTTYEQYF.

CDR3 loop: CAWSPQRGTTGELFF. DNA for the CDR3: TGTGCCTGGAGTCCACAGCGGGGGACCACCGGGGAGCTGTTTTTT. This chain connects TRBV30 to TRBJ2-2; 8 positions match TRBD2. J lost 4 bases, V lost 2 bases, and 6 bases had no gene match. The CDR3 sequence is 15 residues long. The germline CDR1 and CDR2 sequences are GTSNPN and SVGIG (reference sequence).

V gene TRBV18 combines with J gene TRBJ2-7; 7 positions agree with TRBD2. The ends lost 3 bases at V and 2 bases at J; junction bases unmatched: 4. CDR1 KGHSH and CDR2 LQKENI come from the germline V gene. This CDR3 region has 14 residues. The CDR3 DNA reads as TGTGCCAGCTCACCGGCGGGAGCGGCCTACGAGCAGTACTTC. It codes for CASSPAGAAYEQYF.

The V call is TRBV29-1, the J call TRBJ1-2, with D perhaps matching TRBD1 (6 bases). The V end lost 4 bases, the J end lost 0 bases, and 15 bases lay between the germline ends. Germline CDR1 reads SQVTM; CDR2 reads ANQGSEA. The CDR3 runs to 15 residues. DNA of the CDR3: TGCAGCGTTGTTTATCTAACAGGGACTAACTATGGCTACACCTTC. Protein: CSVVYLTGTNYGYTF. The whole variable domain, remainder taken from reference TRBV29-1 and TRBJ1-2, is SAVISQKPSRDICQRGTSLTIQCQVDSQVTMMFWYRQQPGQSLTLIATANQGSEATYESGFVIDKFPISRPNLTFSTLTVSNMSPEDSSIYLCSVVYLTGTNYGYTFGSGTRLTVV.

The chain is built from TRBV11-3 and TRBJ2-5; 9 bases agree with TRBD1. Germline V gene sequence: CDR1 SGHNT, CDR2 YENEEA. The CDR3 is made up of 13 amino acids. With 4 bases clipped from V and 4 bases from J, the junction kept 1 base outside the gene matches. The CDR3: CASSSGQGETQYF. The CDR3 DNA follows: TGTGCCAGCAGCTCGGGACAGGGAGAGACCCAGTACTTC.

CDR3 loop: CASSQGYGTDYNEQFF. CDR3 bases: TGTGCCAGCAGCCAAGGTTACGGGACAGACTACAATGAGCAGTTCTTC. The V gene is TRBV4-2, the J gene TRBJ2-1; 7 nucleotides align to TRBD1. Per germline, CDR1 LGHNA and CDR2 YNFKEQ. After removal of 1 base from V and 3 bases from J, the junction contained 6 bases not matched to a gene. CDR3 length equals 16 residues.

The rearrangement joins TRBV10-3 to TRBJ2-1, with 10 bases lining up with TRBD2. The CDR3 covers 13 residues. CDR1 ENHRY and CDR2 SYGVKD come from the germline V gene. V gave up 5 bases and J gave up 7 bases; unmatched junction bases: 2. In DNA, the CDR3 is TGTGCCATCAGTAGCGGGGGGGCTAATGAGCAGTTCTTC. This sequence encodes CAISSGGANEQFF.

This clone was detected only once. This chain uses TRBV7-7 with TRBJ2-2, with 11 positions matching TRBD2. The CDR3 sequence is 15 residues long. J was trimmed by 6 bases and V by 2 bases; bases with no gene match: 2. Germline loops: CDR1 SSHAT, CDR2 FNYEAQ (reference sequence). CDR3 loop: CASSLKLAGAGELFF. The CDR3 DNA reads as TGTGCCAGCAGCTTAAAACTAGCGGGAGCCGGGGAGCTGTTTTTT. The whole variable domain, filled in from reference TRBV7-7 and TRBJ2-2, reads GAGVSQSPRYKVTKRGQDVTLRCDPISSHATLYWYQQALGQGPEFLTYFNYEAQPDKSGLPSDRFSAERPEGSISTLTIQRTEQRDSAMYRCASSLKLAGAGELFFGEGSRLTVL.

Turning to this clone: Different DNA sequences within this sample yield the same CDR3. V and J are TRBV6-1 and TRBJ1-2; TRBD1 aligns across 8 bases. CDR3 size: 13 residues. Germline CDR1 MNHNS, CDR2 SASEGT. V was clipped by 6 bases and J by 8 bases; unmatched bases: 8. The CDR3 DNA is TGTGCCAGCAGGTCGGACAGGGCTCGCGGCTACACCTTC. Translated: CASRSDRARGYTF.

The chain is built from TRBV29-1 and TRBJ1-1; 9 nucleotides match TRBD1. Germline loops: CDR1 SQVTM, CDR2 ANQGSEA. V shed 6 bases, J shed 4 bases, and the junction held 3 bases outside the gene matches. This CDR3 is built from 12 residues. CDR3: CSVGTGPTEAFF. The CDR3, as DNA: TGCAGCGTGGGGACAGGGCCCACTGAAGCTTTCTTT.

The chain couples TRBV18 to TRBJ1-1, with a tentative D call TRBD1 (6 bases). From germline, CDR1 is KGHSH and CDR2 LQKENI. V lost 0 bases to trimming and J lost 2 bases, with 10 bases between them. The CDR3 loop spans 15 amino acids. The CDR3 bases are TGTGCCAGCTCACCACCGGGGACAAGCAACACTGAAGCTTTCTTT. Amino acid sequence: CASSPPGTSNTEAFF.

This chain links TRBV19 with TRBJ1-5, with a weak D call TRBD1 (5 bases). The CDR3 loop spans 16 amino acids. The germline CDR1 and CDR2 sequences are LNHDA and SQIVND (reference sequence). V lost 3 bases and J lost 6, with 18 bases in between. The CDR3 sequence is CASSIGDSGRGQPQHF. CDR3 coding DNA: TGTGCCAGTAGTATCGGAGATTCGGGGAGGGGTCAGCCCCAGCATTTT.